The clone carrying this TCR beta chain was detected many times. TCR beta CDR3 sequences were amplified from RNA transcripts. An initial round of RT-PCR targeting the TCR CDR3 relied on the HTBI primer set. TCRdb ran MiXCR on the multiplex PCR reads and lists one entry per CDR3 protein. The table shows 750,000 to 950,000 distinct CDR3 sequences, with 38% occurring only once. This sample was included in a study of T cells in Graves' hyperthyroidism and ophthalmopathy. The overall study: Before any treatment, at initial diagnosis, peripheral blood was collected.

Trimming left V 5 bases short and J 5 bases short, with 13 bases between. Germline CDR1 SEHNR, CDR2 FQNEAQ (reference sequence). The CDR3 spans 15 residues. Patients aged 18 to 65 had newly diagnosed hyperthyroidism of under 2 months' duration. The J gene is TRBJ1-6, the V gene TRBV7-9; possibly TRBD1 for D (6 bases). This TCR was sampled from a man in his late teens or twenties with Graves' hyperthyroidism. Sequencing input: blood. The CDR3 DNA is TGTGCCAGCAGCCCCCGGGACAAAAATAATTCACCCCTCCACTTT. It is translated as CASSPRDKNNSPLHF.